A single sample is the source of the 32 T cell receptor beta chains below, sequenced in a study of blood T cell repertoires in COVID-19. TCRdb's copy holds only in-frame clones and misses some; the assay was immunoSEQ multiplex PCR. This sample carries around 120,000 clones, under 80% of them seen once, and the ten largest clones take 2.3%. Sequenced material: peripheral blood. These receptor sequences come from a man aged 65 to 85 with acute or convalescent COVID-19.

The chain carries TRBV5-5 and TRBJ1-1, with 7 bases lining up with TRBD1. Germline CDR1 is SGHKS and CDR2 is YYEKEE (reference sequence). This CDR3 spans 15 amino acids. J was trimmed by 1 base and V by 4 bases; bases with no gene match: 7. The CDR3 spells CASSPSQGRNTEAFF. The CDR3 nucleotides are TGTGCCAGCAGCCCCTCACAGGGGAGGAACACTGAAGCTTTCTTT.

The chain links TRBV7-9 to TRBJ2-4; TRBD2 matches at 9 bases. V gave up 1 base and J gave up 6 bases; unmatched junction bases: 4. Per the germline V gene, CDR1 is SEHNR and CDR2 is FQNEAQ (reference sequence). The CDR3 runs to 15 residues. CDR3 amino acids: CASSLGSGGGNIQYF. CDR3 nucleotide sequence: TGTGCCAGCAGCTTAGGTAGCGGGGGAGGAAACATTCAGTACTTC.

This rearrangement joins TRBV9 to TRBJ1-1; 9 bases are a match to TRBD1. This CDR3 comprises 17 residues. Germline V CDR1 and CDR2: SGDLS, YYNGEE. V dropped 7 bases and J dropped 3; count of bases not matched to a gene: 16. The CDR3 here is CASGPGQGRHQDTEAFF. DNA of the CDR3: TGTGCCAGCGGCCCAGGACAGGGGAGACATCAGGACACTGAAGCTTTCTTT.

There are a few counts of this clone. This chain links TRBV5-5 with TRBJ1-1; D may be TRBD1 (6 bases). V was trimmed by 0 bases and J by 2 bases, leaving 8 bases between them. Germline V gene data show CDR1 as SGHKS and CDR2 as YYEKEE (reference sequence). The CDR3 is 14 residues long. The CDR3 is CASSLEGGNTEAFF. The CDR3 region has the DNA TGTGCCAGCAGCTTGGAAGGGGGAAACACTGAAGCTTTCTTT.

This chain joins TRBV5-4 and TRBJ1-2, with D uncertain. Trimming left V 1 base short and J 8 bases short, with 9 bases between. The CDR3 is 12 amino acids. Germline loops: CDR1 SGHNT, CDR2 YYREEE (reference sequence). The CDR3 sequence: CASSLSSWGYTF. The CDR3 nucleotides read TGTGCCAGCAGCTTGAGCTCTTGGGGCTACACCTTC. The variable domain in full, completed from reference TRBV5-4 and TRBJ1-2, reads ETGVTQSPTHLIKTRGQQVTLRCSSQSGHNTVSWYQQALGQGPQFIFQYYREEENGRGNFPPRFSGLQFPNYSSELNVNALELDDSALYLCASSLSSWGYTFGSGTRLTVV.

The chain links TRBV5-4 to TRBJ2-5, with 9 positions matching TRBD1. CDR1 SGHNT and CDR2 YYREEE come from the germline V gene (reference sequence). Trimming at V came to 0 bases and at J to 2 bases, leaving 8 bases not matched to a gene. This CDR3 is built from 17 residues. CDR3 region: CASSLGGQGELQETQYF. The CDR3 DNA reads TGTGCCAGCAGCTTGGGGGGACAGGGCGAATTACAAGAGACCCAGTACTTC.

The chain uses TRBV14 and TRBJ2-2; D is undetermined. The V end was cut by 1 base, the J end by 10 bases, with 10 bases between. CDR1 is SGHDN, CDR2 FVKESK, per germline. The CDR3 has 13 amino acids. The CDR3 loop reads CASSQGGTEELFF. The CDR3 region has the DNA TGTGCCAGCAGCCAAGGAGGAACGGAGGAGCTGTTTTTT.

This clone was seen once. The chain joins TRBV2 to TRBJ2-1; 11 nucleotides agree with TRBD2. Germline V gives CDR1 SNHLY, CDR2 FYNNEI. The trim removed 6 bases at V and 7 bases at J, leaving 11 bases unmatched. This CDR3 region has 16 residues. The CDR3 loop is CASSELAGGPINEQFF. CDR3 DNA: TGTGCCAGCAGCGAATTAGCGGGGGGGCCTATAAATGAGCAGTTCTTC.

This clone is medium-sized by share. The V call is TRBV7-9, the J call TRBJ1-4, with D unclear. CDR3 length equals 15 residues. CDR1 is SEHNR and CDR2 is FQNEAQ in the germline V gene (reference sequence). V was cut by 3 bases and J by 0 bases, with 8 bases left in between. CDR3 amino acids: CASSFPSTTNEKLFF. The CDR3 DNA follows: TGTGCCAGCAGCTTCCCATCCACAACTAATGAAAAACTGTTTTTT.

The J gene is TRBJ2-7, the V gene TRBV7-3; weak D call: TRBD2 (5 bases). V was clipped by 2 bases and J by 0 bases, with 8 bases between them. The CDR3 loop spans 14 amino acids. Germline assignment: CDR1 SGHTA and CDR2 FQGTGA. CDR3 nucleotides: TGTGCCAGCAGCTTACAAGGGAGCTCCTACGAGCAGTACTTC. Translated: CASSLQGSSYEQYF.

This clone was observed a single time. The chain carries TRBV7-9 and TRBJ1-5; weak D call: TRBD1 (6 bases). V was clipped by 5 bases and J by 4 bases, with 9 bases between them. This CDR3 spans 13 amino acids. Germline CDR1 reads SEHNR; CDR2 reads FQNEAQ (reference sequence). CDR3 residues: CASSTTGNQPQHF. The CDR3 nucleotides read TGTGCCAGCAGCACGACAGGAAATCAGCCCCAGCATTTT. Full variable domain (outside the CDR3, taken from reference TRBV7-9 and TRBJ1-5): DTGVSQNPRHKITKRGQNVTFRCDPISEHNRLYWYRQTLGQGPEFLTYFQNEAQLEKSRLLSDRFSAERPKGSFSTLEIQRTEQGDSAMYLCASSTTGNQPQHFGDGTRLSIL.

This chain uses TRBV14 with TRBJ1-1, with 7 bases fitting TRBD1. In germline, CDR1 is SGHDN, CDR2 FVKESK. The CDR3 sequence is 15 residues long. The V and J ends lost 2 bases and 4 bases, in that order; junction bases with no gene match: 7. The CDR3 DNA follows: TGTGCCAGCAGCCAACTGACAGGGTGGAGCACTGAAGCTTTCTTT. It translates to CASSQLTGWSTEAFF.

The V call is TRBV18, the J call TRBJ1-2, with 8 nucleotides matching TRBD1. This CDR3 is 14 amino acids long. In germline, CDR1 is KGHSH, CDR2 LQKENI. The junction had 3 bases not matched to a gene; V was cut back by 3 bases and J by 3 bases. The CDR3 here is CASSPGTGDYGYTF. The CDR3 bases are TGTGCCAGCTCACCGGGGACAGGAGACTATGGCTACACCTTC.

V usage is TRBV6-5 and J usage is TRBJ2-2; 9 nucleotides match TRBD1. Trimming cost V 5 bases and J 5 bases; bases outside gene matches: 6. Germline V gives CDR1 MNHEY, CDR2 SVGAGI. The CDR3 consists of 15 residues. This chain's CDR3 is CASSPPGQGTGELFF. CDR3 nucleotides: TGTGCCAGCAGTCCGCCGGGACAGGGTACCGGGGAGCTGTTTTTT.

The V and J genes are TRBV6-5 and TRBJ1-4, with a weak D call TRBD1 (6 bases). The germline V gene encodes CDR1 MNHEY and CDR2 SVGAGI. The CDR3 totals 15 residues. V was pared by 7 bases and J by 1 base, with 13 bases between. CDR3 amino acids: CASKEGGVTNEKLFF. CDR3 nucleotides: TGTGCCAGCAAAGAGGGGGGGGTAACTAATGAAAAACTGTTTTTT.

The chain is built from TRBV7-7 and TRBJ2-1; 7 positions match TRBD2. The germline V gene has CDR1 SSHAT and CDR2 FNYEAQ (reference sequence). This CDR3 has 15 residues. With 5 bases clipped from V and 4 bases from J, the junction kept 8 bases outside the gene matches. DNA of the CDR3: TGTGCCAGCAGCCCGGGGGGAGGGCCTTACAATGAGCAGTTCTTC. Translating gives CASSPGGGPYNEQFF.

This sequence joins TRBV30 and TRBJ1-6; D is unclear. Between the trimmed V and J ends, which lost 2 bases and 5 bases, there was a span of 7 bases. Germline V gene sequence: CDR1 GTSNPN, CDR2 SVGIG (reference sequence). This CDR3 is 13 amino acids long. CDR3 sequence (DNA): TGTGCCTGGAGTCCGTTTAATAATTCACCCCTCCACTTT. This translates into CAWSPFNNSPLHF. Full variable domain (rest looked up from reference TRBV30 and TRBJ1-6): SQTIHQWPATLVQPVGSPLSLECTVEGTSNPNLYWYRQAAGRGLQLLFYSVGIGQISSEVPQNLSASRPQDRQFILSSKKLLLSDSGFYLCAWSPFNNSPLHFGNGTRLTVT.

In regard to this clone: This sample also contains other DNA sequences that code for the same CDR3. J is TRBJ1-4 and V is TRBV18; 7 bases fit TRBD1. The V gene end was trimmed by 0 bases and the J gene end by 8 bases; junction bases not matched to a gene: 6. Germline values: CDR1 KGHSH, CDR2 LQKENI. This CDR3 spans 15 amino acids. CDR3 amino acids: CASSPPSQGGEKLFF. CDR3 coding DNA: TGTGCCAGCTCACCACCGTCCCAGGGGGGAGAAAAACTGTTTTTT.

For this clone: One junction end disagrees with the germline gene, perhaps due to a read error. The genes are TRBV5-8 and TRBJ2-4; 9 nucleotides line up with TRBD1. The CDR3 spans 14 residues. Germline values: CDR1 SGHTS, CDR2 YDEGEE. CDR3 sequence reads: CASSVCLYRQGGDF. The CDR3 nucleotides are TGTGCCAGCAGCGTGTGTCTCTATCGACAGGGGGGGGACTTC.

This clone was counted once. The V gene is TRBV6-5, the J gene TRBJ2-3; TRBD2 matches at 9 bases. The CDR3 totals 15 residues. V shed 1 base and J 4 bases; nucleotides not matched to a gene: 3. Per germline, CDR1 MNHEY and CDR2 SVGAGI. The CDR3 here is CASSYWSSGADTQYF. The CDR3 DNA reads TGTGCCAGCAGTTACTGGTCTAGCGGGGCAGATACGCAGTATTTT.

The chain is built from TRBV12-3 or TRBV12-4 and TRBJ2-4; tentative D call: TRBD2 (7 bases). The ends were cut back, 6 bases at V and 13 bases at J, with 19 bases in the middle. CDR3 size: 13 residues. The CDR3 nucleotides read TGTGCCAGCAGAACCGCGGGGGTGGGGGCCCAGTACTTC. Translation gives CASRTAGVGAQYF.

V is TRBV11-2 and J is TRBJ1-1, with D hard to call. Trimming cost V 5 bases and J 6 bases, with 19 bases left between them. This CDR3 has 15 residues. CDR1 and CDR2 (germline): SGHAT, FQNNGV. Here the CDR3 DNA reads TGTGCCAGCAGCGTGGGCCTCTTCGAGGGCTCTGAAGCTTTCTTT. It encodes CASSVGLFEGSEAFF.

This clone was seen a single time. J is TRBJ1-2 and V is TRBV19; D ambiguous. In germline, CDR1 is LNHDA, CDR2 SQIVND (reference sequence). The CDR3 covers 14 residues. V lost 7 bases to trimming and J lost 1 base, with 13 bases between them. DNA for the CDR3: TGTGCCAGTATGAGGTCCGGATTTAACTATGGCTACACCTTC. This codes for CASMRSGFNYGYTF.

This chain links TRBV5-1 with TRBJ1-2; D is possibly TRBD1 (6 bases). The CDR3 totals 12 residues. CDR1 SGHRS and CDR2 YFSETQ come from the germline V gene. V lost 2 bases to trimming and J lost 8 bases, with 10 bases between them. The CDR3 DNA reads TGCGCCAGCAGCTTTCCAGGGGACGGCTACACCTTC. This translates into CASSFPGDGYTF.

The CDR3 protein is CASSRGQNQPQHF. CDR3 coding DNA: TGTGCCAGCAGCAGGGGGCAGAATCAGCCCCAGCATTTT. The chain is built from TRBV7-9 and TRBJ1-5; 7 bases are a match to TRBD1. The CDR3 runs 13 residues. Trimming cost V 5 bases and J 4 bases; bases outside gene matches: 2. Germline loops: CDR1 SEHNR, CDR2 FQNEAQ (reference sequence). Full variable domain (rest looked up from reference TRBV7-9 and TRBJ1-5): DTGVSQNPRHKITKRGQNVTFRCDPISEHNRLYWYRQTLGQGPEFLTYFQNEAQLEKSRLLSDRFSAERPKGSFSTLEIQRTEQGDSAMYLCASSRGQNQPQHFGDGTRLSIL.

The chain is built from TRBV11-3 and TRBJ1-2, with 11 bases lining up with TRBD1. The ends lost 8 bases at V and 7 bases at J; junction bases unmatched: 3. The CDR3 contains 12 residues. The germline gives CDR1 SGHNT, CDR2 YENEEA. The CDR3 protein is CASAGTGGGYTF. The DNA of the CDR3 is TGTGCCAGCGCCGGGACAGGGGGTGGCTACACCTTC.

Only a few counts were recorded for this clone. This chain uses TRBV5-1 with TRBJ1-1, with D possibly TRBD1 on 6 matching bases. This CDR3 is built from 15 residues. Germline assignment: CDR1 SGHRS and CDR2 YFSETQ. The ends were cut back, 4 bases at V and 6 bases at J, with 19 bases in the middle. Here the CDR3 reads CASSTLQGGGAEAFF. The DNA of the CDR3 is TGCGCCAGCAGCACCTTACAGGGAGGGGGGGCTGAAGCTTTCTTT.

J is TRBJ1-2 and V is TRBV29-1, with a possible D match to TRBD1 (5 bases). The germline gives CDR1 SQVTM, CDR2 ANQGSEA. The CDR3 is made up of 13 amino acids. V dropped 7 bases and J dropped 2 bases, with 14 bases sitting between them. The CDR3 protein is CSARIGGNYGYTF. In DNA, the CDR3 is TGCAGCGCAAGGATCGGGGGAAACTATGGCTACACCTTC.

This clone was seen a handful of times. CDR3 in amino acids: CASSPRQGAKEPQHF. The CDR3 DNA is TGTGCCAGCAGCCCTCGACAGGGGGCGAAGGAGCCCCAGCATTTT. The chain recombines TRBV6-4 with TRBJ1-5, with 10 bases lining up with TRBD1. The ends lost 6 bases at V and 8 bases at J; junction bases unmatched: 10. Germline V lookup: CDR1 MRHNA, CDR2 SNTAGT. The length of the CDR3 is 15 residues.

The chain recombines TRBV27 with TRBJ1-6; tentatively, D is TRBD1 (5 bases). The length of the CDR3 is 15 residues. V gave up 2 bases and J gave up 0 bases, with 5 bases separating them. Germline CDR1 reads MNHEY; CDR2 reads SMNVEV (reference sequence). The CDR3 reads CASSLGHSYNSPLHF. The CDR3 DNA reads TGTGCCAGCAGTTTAGGACACTCCTATAATTCACCCCTCCACTTT.

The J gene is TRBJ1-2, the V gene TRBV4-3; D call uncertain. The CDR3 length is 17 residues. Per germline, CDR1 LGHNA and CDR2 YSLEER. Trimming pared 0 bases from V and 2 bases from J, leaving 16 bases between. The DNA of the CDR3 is TGCGCCAGCAGCCAAGATGACTTCAGCAAGAAAAACTATGGCTACACCTTC. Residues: CASSQDDFSKKNYGYTF.

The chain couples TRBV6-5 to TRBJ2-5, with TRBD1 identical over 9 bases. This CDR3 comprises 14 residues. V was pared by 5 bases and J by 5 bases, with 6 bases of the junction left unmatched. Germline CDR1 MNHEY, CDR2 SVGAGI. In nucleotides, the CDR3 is TGTGCCAGCAGTCTTACAGGGGGCCGGGAGACCCAGTACTTC. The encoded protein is CASSLTGGRETQYF.